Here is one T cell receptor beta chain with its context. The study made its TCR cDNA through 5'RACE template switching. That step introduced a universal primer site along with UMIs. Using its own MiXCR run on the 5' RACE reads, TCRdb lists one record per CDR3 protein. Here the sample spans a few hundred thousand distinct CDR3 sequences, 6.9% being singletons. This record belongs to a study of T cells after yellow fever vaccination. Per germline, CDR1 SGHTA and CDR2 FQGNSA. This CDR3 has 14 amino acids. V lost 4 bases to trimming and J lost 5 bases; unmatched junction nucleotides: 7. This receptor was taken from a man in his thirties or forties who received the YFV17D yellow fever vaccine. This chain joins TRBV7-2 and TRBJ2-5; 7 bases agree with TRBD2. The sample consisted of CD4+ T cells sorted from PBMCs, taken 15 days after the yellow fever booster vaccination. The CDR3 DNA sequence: TGTGCCAGCAGCTGGGTCGGGGGGAGGGAGACCCAGTACTTC. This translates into CASSWVGGRETQYF.